The 10 T cell receptor beta chains in this list originate from one sample, sequenced in a study of regulatory T cells in long-lasting Graves disease. Documented time point: newly diagnosed GD, antithyroid drugs for less than 3 months. The TCR library was prepared using RNA isolated from PBMCs. The authors built TCR beta libraries using iRepertoire HTBI primers and Arm-PCR of CDR3 regions. Each CDR3 protein gets one entry after TCRdb re-called the multiplex PCR reads with MiXCR. This sample carries some 200,000 distinct CDR3 sequences, around 20% of them seen once, and the ten largest clones take about 12%. This sample was also put to use in a study of T cells in Graves' hyperthyroidism and ophthalmopathy.

This specimen was peripheral blood mononuclear cells (PBMCs), taken at new diagnosis, from a patient treated with antithyroid drugs. These TCRs come from a woman aged 30 to 39 with Graves disease.

Comment on this clonotype: A junction end diverges from the germline sequence, so it may reflect a read error. J is TRBJ2-7 and V is TRBV7-9; the match to TRBD1 covers 7 bases. This CDR3 spans 17 amino acids. The germline CDR1 and CDR2 sequences are SEHNR and FQNEAQ (reference sequence). The CDR3 loop is CAGSFPGNRDRPYEQYF. DNA for the CDR3: TGTGCCGGCAGCTTTCCGGGCAACCGGGACAGACCCTACGAGCAGTACTTC.

This clonotype was counted many times. The J gene is TRBJ1-3, the V gene TRBV2; tentative D call: TRBD1 (5 bases). CDR3 size: 15 residues. The V gene lost 7 bases and the J gene lost 0 bases, with 13 bases spanning the gap. CDR1 and CDR2 from the germline V gene are SNHLY and FYNNEI. The CDR3, as DNA: TGTGCCAGCATGGGGCAGCCAAGCTCTGGAAACACCATATATTTT. Translated: CASMGQPSSGNTIYF.

Turning to this clonotype: A much bigger clone sits one base away, suggesting this may be a read error. The genes are TRBV6-2 or TRBV6-3 and TRBJ2-7; 8 nucleotides line up with TRBD2. The CDR3 runs to 16 residues. Germline V CDR1 and CDR2: MNHEY, SVGEGT. V shed 2 bases and J 9 bases; nucleotides not matched to a gene: 15. The CDR3 coding sequence is TGTGCCAGCAGTTACACCCTATTGCGGGGGGCGGGAGGGCAGTACTTC. Its protein is CASSYTLLRGAGGQYF.

This clonotype came up many times. The chain has TRBV11-2 and TRBJ2-4; D remains ambiguous. V was trimmed by 4 bases and J by 0 bases, leaving 10 bases between them. Germline-derived CDR1 and CDR2 are SGHAT and FQNNGV. This CDR3 spans 15 amino acids. CDR3: CASSSAPVAKNIQYF. The CDR3 nucleotides are TGTGCCAGCAGCTCCGCCCCCGTAGCCAAAAACATTCAGTACTTC.

At least ten counts were recorded for this clonotype. CDR3 sequence reads: CASSEIAGGGDTQYF. The CDR3 DNA reads as TGTGCCAGCAGTGAAATAGCGGGAGGGGGCGATACGCAGTATTTT. The chain is built from TRBV6-2 or TRBV6-3 and TRBJ2-3; TRBD2 aligns across 11 bases. This CDR3 spans 15 amino acids. In germline, CDR1 is MNHEY, CDR2 SVGEGT. J lost 6 bases, V lost 5 bases, and 7 bases had no gene match.

This clonotype was counted ten times or more. The J gene is TRBJ1-1, the V gene TRBV12-3 or TRBV12-4; maybe TRBD1 (6 bases). The CDR3 consists of 16 residues. V lost 7 bases, J lost 4 bases, and 22 bases lay in between. CDR3 bases: TGTGCCAGCACCATTATGGGGGGCCAAGGATTCACTGAAGCTTTCTTT. Translating gives CASTIMGGQGFTEAFF.

About this clonotype itself: A much larger clone is a single base away; this may be a read error. The chain's CDR3 is CASSLPRQGHNEQFF. The CDR3 coding sequence is TGCGCCAGCAGCCTACCTCGACAGGGCCACAATGAGCAGTTCTTC. V is TRBV5-1 and J is TRBJ2-5; 7 bases are a match to TRBD1. The DNA end is more similar to TRBJ2-1, so the J call may be wrong. The length of the CDR3 is 15 residues. The germline CDR1 and CDR2 sequences are SGHRS and YFSETQ.

This clonotype was seen a handful of times. The V and J genes are TRBV5-4 and TRBJ2-3; 7 positions match TRBD2. This CDR3 is built from 15 residues. Trimming cost V 0 bases and J 6 bases; bases outside gene matches: 7. CDR1 and CDR2 from the germline V gene are SGHNT and YYREEE (reference sequence). DNA for the CDR3: TGTGCCAGCAGCTTGGGCGGGGGAAGTGGGGATACGCAGTATTTT. As protein: CASSLGGGSGDTQYF.

The V and J genes are TRBV2 and TRBJ2-1; possible D gene TRBD2, 6 bases. This CDR3 spans 16 amino acids. Trimming took 6 bases from V and 0 from J, leaving 15 bases between them. The germline CDR1 and CDR2 sequences are SNHLY and FYNNEI. This chain's CDR3 is CASRDGTGSSYNEQFF. CDR3 coding DNA: TGTGCCAGCAGGGATGGGACTGGTTCCTCCTACAATGAGCAGTTCTTC. Filled out from reference TRBV2 and TRBJ2-1, the complete variable domain reads EPEVTQTPSHQVTQMGQEVILRCVPISNHLYFYWYRQILGQKVEFLVSFYNNEISEKSEIFDDQFSVERPDGSNFTLKIRSTKLEDSAMYFCASRDGTGSSYNEQFFGPGTRLTVL.

As regards this clonotype: This is likely an artifact of a read error, given a far larger clone one base away. The genes are TRBV2 and TRBJ2-5, with 10 bases matching TRBD2. Germline V gene sequence: CDR1 SNHLY, CDR2 FYNNEI. CDR3 size: 16 residues. The J segment lost 2 bases and the V segment lost 0 bases, leaving 3 bases of the junction unmatched. The CDR3 sequence: CASSEAGLAIQETQYF. DNA of the CDR3: TGTGCCAGCAGTGAAGCGGGACTAGCGATACAAGAGACCCAGTACTTC.